This TCR beta chain was recovered during a study of T-cell memory formation after mild COVID-19 listed by TCRdb under 2021. At the level of the whole study: Most TCR sequence clusters were specific to one of the two donors. Longitudinal TCRalpha and TCRbeta repertoire sequencing tracked T-cell clones expanding and contracting after mild COVID-19 in a couple of donors. The cohort was made up of two young adult volunteers, one female and one male, who were previously healthy.

Ten or more counts support this clonotype. Its binding antigen is unknown. No clone much larger than this one lies a single base away; base qualities are absent. The investigation overall reported the following: Some responding clones were detected in pre-infection memory, which suggested that pre-existing cross-reactive memory T cells had joined the SARS-CoV-2 response. Contracting CD4+ clones turned up mainly in the CM and EM memory subsets, whereas EMRA was where CD8+ clones were enriched. Clones contracting from day 15 to 85 had balanced CD4/CD8 phenotypes, while a second wave expanding from day 15 to 37 was biased towards CD4+. SARS-CoV-2 specificity of the second-wave clones peaking on day 37 was not confirmed. The study covered only two mild cases, and larger cohorts including severe cases with pre-infection samples were considered necessary.

PBMCs were isolated by Ficoll-Paque density gradient centrifugation. The sequencer listed for this sample is Illumina NovaSeq 6000. TCRalpha and TCRbeta cDNA libraries were constructed by 5'RACE with constant-segment primers, with sample barcodes and unique molecular identifiers being introduced. Trizol reagent was used to extract RNA from every sample. The libraries were amplified in two PCR steps, and the second step added a second sample barcode and Illumina TruSeq adapters. The libraries were sequenced on an Illumina NovaSeq using 2 x 150 bp paired-end reads. The authors' analysis ran thus. With migec v1.2.7, reads were demultiplexed and then collapsed into UMI-guided consensus sequences. Using mixcr v2.1.11, UMI consensuses were aligned to TRA and TRB V and J templates and then assembled into clonotypes. A clonotype was counted as expanded or contracted only when both edgeR and NoisET called the clonotype significant, with the noise models trained on biological replicates. For edgeR calls, the thresholds were a false discovery rate-adjusted p below 0.01 and a log2 fold-change of 1. As an exploratory analysis of dynamics, PCA with hierarchical clustering was applied to max-normalized trajectories of the 1000 most abundant clonotypes. Separately sequenced CD4+ and CD8+ repertoires were used to assign the CD4 or CD8 phenotype of responding clones. TCRdb ran its own pipeline on the public reads, namely fastp trimming at Q25 and MiXCR clone calling, and kept in-frame beta chains. CDR3 protein duplicates are merged, each entry listing the most common genes and DNA. The V and J calls, along with clone size, are taken from TCRdb and not from the paper's own processing. The sample contains 180,000 or so distinct CDR3 sequences, around a tenth of them found a single time. Jointly, the top ten make up approximately 3.8% of the sample.

The sequenced sample consisted of PBMCs or a T cell subset sorted from them (not recorded which). This receptor was identified in a man younger than 35 who had mild COVID-19 (a few samples of this study predate the infection). The sample titles of this study are shuffled in the database, so cell type and time point are left out; the donor was told from shared clones.

The nucleotides read TGTGCCACCAGTGATTTCACGAAGGGTAGTGAGCAGTTCTTC. This sequence encodes CATSDFTKGSEQFF. The rearranged chain carries TRBV24-1 and TRBJ2-1; the D segment cannot be called with confidence. CDR1 KGHDR and CDR2 SFDVKD were looked up in the germline V gene. From the cysteine up to the phenylalanine, the CDR3 has a length of 14 residues. Of all the DNA, just the CDR3 is kept, 42 bases in frame from base 1. Between the V and J ends, shortened by 1 base and 9 bases respectively, the junction contains 12 bases.